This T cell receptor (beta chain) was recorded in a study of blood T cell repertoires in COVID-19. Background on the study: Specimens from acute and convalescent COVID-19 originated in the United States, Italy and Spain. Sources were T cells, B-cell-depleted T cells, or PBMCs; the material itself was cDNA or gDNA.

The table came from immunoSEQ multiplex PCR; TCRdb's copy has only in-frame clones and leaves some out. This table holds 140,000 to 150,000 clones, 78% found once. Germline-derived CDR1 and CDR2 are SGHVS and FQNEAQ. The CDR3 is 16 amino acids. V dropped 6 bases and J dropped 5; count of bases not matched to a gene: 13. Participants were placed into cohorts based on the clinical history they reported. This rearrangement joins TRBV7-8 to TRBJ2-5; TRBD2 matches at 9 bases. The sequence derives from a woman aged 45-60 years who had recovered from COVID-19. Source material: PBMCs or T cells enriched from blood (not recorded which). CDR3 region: CASRPREGLAGETQYF. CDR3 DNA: TGTGCCAGCAGACCCAGGGAGGGACTAGCAGGGGAGACCCAGTACTTC. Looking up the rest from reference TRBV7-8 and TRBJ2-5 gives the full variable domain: GAGVSQSPRYKVAKRGQDVALRCDPISGHVSLFWYQQALGQGPEFLTYFQNEAQLDKSGLPSDRFFAERPEGSVSTLKIQRTQQEDSAVYLCASRPREGLAGETQYFGPGTRLLVL.